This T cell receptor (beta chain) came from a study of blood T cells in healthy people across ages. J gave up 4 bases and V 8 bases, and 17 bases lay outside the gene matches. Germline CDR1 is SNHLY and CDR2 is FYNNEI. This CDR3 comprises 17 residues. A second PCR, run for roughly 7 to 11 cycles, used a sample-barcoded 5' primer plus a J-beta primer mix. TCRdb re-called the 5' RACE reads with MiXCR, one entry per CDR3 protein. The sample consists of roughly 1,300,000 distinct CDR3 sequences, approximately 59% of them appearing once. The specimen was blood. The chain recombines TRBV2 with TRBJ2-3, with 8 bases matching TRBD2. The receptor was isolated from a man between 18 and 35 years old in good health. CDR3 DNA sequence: TGTGCCAGCTCTCCCCTTGTGGGCGGGAGGTTGTCAGATACGCAGTATTTT. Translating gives CASSPLVGGRLSDTQYF.